These 8 T cell receptor beta chains came from one sample sequenced in a study of OX40 agonist ivuxolimab in advanced cancers. Receptor amplification or capture employed the immunoSEQ multiplex PCR assay. Entries here come from immuneACCESS through TCRdb and include only in-frame sequences with V and J called. Some clones fail to appear in such tables; in the studies checked, an unresolved V gene covers under half of the shortfall, and the cause of the remainder is unknown. Recorded for this sample are about 91,000 clones; approximately 85% of them occurred a single time. Approximately 0.22% of the sample comes from the top ten. The material was CD4+ or CD8+ T cells sorted from blood, obtained in a trial of the OX40 agonist ivuxolimab. These receptors were collected from an adult with an advanced solid tumor such as melanoma, head and neck, liver or kidney cancer.

V is TRBV4-3 and J is TRBJ1-6; D gene ambiguous. Deletions cut 4 bases from V and 0 bases from J, with 7 bases between. The CDR3 sequence is 15 residues long. The germline V gene has CDR1 LGHNA and CDR2 YSLEER. The chain's CDR3 is CASSLAGSYNSPLHF. CDR3 sequence (DNA): TGCGCCAGCAGCCTCGCGGGCTCCTATAATTCACCCCTCCACTTT.

J is TRBJ2-5 and V is TRBV23-1; D uncertain. TRBV23-1 is known as an ORF, though its function is uncertain. The CDR3 is 14 residues long. The ends were cut back, 2 bases at V and 0 bases at J, with 7 bases in the middle. CDR3 sequence (DNA): TGCGCCAGCAGTCAAAGCGATAACCAAGAGACCCAGTACTTC. Translated: CASSQSDNQETQYF.

The V call is TRBV9, the J call TRBJ1-2, with D perhaps matching TRBD1 (6 bases). Germline V gene sequence: CDR1 SGDLS, CDR2 YYNGEE. The V gene lost 0 bases and the J gene lost 6 bases, with 15 bases spanning the gap. The CDR3 totals 15 residues. In nucleotides, the CDR3 is TGTGCCAGCAGCGTAGCCCCCGGACAGTGGCATGGCTACACCTTC. Translating gives CASSVAPGQWHGYTF.

This chain connects TRBV28 to TRBJ1-4; perhaps TRBD1 as D (5 bases). The V end was cut by 7 bases, the J end by 10 bases, with 19 bases between. From germline, CDR1 is MDHEN and CDR2 SYDVKM. CDR3 length equals 14 residues. The CDR3 DNA is TGTGCCAGCACCCCGGGACTCGACCTGGGAAAACTGTTTTTT. Translation gives CASTPGLDLGKLFF.

The J gene is TRBJ2-2, the V gene TRBV5-3, with D tentatively TRBD1 or TRBD2 (6 bases each). TRBV5-3 is identified as an open reading frame with a role that is uncertain. V was clipped by 7 bases and J by 0 bases, with 13 bases between them. The CDR3 totals 15 residues. CDR3 loop: CARFSGGANTGELFF. The CDR3 DNA reads TGTGCCAGATTTTCCGGGGGCGCGAACACCGGGGAGCTGTTTTTT.

This chain connects TRBV5-8 to TRBJ2-3, with 7 bases that match TRBD1. The CDR3 extends over 16 amino acids. Germline V gene data show CDR1 as SGHTS and CDR2 as YDEGEE. The junction had 5 bases not matched to a gene; V was cut back by 1 base and J by 0 bases. The CDR3 coding sequence is TGTGCCAGCAGCTTGTACAGGGGTGGGAGCACAGATACGCAGTATTTT. As protein: CASSLYRGGSTDTQYF.

The V call is TRBV29-1, the J call TRBJ1-1; a weak D match, TRBD1 (6 bases). There are 13 residues in the CDR3. V shed 6 bases and J shed 4 bases, with 15 bases lying between them. In germline, CDR1 is SQVTM, CDR2 ANQGSEA. The CDR3 bases are TGCAGCGTGACCTACGGGGGCGGCACTGAAGCTTTCTTT. It translates to CSVTYGGGTEAFF.

The rearrangement links TRBV4-1 to TRBJ1-2; TRBD1 is a possible D gene (6 bases). CDR3 length: 15 residues. V was clipped by 1 base and J by 3 bases, with 12 bases between them. Germline V gene lookup returns CDR1 MGHRA and CDR2 YSYEKL. CDR3 sequence: CASSQGSGADYGYTF. The CDR3 DNA reads TGCGCCAGCAGCCAAGGGTCAGGGGCGGACTATGGCTACACCTTC.